Listed here are 26 T cell receptor beta chains from one sample, sequenced in a study of blood T cell repertoires in COVID-19. Sequenced by immunoSEQ multiplex PCR; TCRdb stores in-frame clones only, minus some. The sample has around 250,000 clones; roughly 85% are singletons. Sequencing used peripheral blood. The receptors were gathered from a woman aged 18-29 years with acute or convalescent COVID-19.

The rearrangement joins TRBV9 to TRBJ2-3; 10 bases are a match to TRBD2. The V segment lost 0 bases and the J segment 4 bases; nucleotides outside the gene matches: 8. Germline values: CDR1 SGDLS, CDR2 YYNGEE. CDR3 length: 17 amino acids. CDR3 sequence: CASSVDGLAGVSDTQYF. The DNA of the CDR3 is TGTGCCAGCAGCGTAGATGGGCTAGCGGGAGTATCAGATACGCAGTATTTT. Full variable domain (missing parts from reference TRBV9 and TRBJ2-3): DSGVTQTPKHLITATGQRVTLRCSPRSGDLSVYWYQQSLDQGLQFLIQYYNGEERAKGNILERFSAQQFPDLHSELNLSSLELGDSALYFCASSVDGLAGVSDTQYFGPGTRLTVL.

The chain links TRBV10-1 to TRBJ2-3; a possible D gene is TRBD1 (6 bases). The V end lost 6 bases, the J end lost 1 base, and 8 bases lay between the germline ends. The V gene's germline CDR1 is WNHNN and CDR2 SYGVQD (reference sequence). CDR3 length: 13 residues. The CDR3 DNA follows: TGCGCCAGCAGCCCAGGGGGCACAGATACGCAGTATTTT. This encodes CASSPGGTDTQYF.

This clone was observed many times. This chain joins TRBV18 and TRBJ2-4; the match to TRBD1 covers 7 bases. The CDR3 consists of 13 residues. Germline V gene data show CDR1 as KGHSH and CDR2 as LQKENI. Trimming took 4 bases from V and 9 from J; bases not matched to a gene: 6. The CDR3 spells CASSLGGQTIQYF. For the CDR3, the DNA is TGTGCCAGCTCACTAGGGGGACAGACCATTCAGTACTTC. The variable domain in full, with the rest retrieved from reference TRBV18 and TRBJ2-4, is NAGVMQNPRHLVRRRGQEARLRCSPMKGHSHVYWYRQLPEEGLKFMVYLQKENIIDESGMPKERFSAEFPKEGPSILRIQQVVRGDSAAYFCASSLGGQTIQYFGAGTRLSVL.

The V and J genes are TRBV29-1 and TRBJ2-7, with D possibly TRBD2 on 5 matching bases. Germline lookup yields CDR1 SQVTM and CDR2 ANQGSEA. The CDR3 is 11 residues long. The V and J ends lost 5 bases and 4 bases respectively, with 9 bases between them. CDR3 DNA: TGCAGCGTTCGGGGTTCTTACGAGCAGTACTTC. Its protein is CSVRGSYEQYF.

J is TRBJ2-7 and V is TRBV21-1; the D call of TRBD2 is as the table states it, not checked on the DNA. TRBV21-1 is described as a pseudogene. The CDR3 is made up of 17 amino acids. The CDR3: CASSKEETRIPSYEQYF. In DNA form, the CDR3 reads TGTGCCAGCAGCAAAGAGGAGACTAGGATACCCTCCTACGAGCAGTACTTC.

The genes are TRBV27 and TRBJ2-1, with unresolved D. The V and J ends lost 6 bases and 3 bases respectively, with 9 bases between them. There are 13 residues in the CDR3. Germline assignment: CDR1 MNHEY and CDR2 SMNVEV (reference sequence). The CDR3 sequence is CASSPTGYNEQFF. CDR3 sequence (DNA): TGTGCCAGCAGCCCCACCGGCTACAATGAGCAGTTCTTC.

The V call is TRBV18, the J call TRBJ2-7, with D perhaps TRBD2 (6 bases). The CDR3 spans 14 residues. V was cut by 6 bases and J by 3 bases, with 15 bases left in between. Germline CDR1 KGHSH, CDR2 LQKENI. CDR3 loop: CASSAGGPLYEQYF. The CDR3 nucleotides are TGTGCCAGCTCGGCCGGGGGTCCCCTCTACGAGCAGTACTTC.

This chain joins TRBV28 and TRBJ1-2, with 7 bases identical to TRBD1. Germline V gene data show CDR1 as MDHEN and CDR2 as SYDVKM. The trim removed 3 bases at V and 1 base at J, leaving 2 bases unmatched. The CDR3 is 14 amino acids. This CDR3 is CASSFQGDNYGYTF. CDR3 nucleotide sequence: TGTGCCAGCAGTTTCCAGGGGGATAACTATGGCTACACCTTC.

The chain uses TRBV5-1 and TRBJ2-3; possibly TRBD2 for D (5 bases). From germline, CDR1 is SGHRS and CDR2 YFSETQ. The ends were cut back, 0 bases at V and 6 bases at J, with 17 bases in the middle. The CDR3 covers 16 residues. CDR3 nucleotides: TGCGCCAGCAGCTTGGCCTCGCGGGCCAAGGCGGATACGCAGTATTTT. Its protein product is CASSLASRAKADTQYF.

The CDR3 protein is CASSRTSGSFEQYF. CDR3 DNA sequence: TGTGCCAGCAGTAGGACTAGCGGGAGTTTCGAGCAGTACTTC. The chain links TRBV14 to TRBJ2-7, with 13 bases fitting TRBD2. The CDR3 runs to 14 residues. Germline V gene sequence: CDR1 SGHDN, CDR2 FVKESK. The V gene end was trimmed by 6 bases and the J gene end by 6 bases; junction bases not matched to a gene: 5.

The V and J genes are TRBV5-1 and TRBJ2-7; D perhaps matches TRBD2 (6 bases). Germline CDR1 and CDR2: SGHRS and YFSETQ. There are 13 residues in the CDR3. V was clipped by 3 bases and J by 2 bases, with 9 bases between them. For the CDR3, the DNA is TGCGCCAGCAGCTCGGGACTCACCTACGAGCAGTACTTC. Amino acid sequence: CASSSGLTYEQYF.

The rearrangement uses TRBV12-3 or TRBV12-4 and TRBJ1-1; 9 bases line up with TRBD1. The trim removed 1 base at V and 7 bases at J, leaving 1 base unmatched. This CDR3 has 13 residues. The CDR3 here is CASSLGTGVEAFF. The CDR3 DNA reads as TGTGCCAGCAGTTTAGGGACAGGGGTTGAAGCTTTCTTT.

The chain is built from TRBV7-2 and TRBJ2-1; 11 nucleotides align to TRBD1. The CDR3 loop spans 16 amino acids. Germline V lookup: CDR1 SGHTA, CDR2 FQGNSA. V shed 2 bases, J shed 7 bases, and the junction held 7 bases outside the gene matches. The CDR3 DNA sequence: TGTGCCAGCAGCTTAAGTGGGACAGGGGGTTGGAATGAGCAGTTCTTC. This encodes CASSLSGTGGWNEQFF.

This sequence joins TRBV18 and TRBJ1-3; no clear D. The V end lost 2 bases, the J end lost 0 bases, and 14 bases lay between the germline ends. The CDR3 length is 17 residues. Germline V gene lookup returns CDR1 KGHSH and CDR2 LQKENI. This CDR3 reads CASSPRLLSTSGNTIYF. The CDR3 DNA sequence: TGTGCCAGCTCACCAAGGTTACTATCCACCTCTGGAAACACCATATATTTT.

The sample holds one count of this clone. The genes are TRBV28 and TRBJ2-6; D might be TRBD2 (5 bases). CDR1 and CDR2 from the germline V gene are MDHEN and SYDVKM. The CDR3 contains 16 residues. V lost 5 bases and J lost 3, with 14 bases in between. For the CDR3, the DNA is TGTGCCAGCAGTCGGGATTCTGGGAGTGGGGCCAACGTCCTGACTTTC. It codes for CASSRDSGSGANVLTF.

This clone was seen at least ten times. In DNA, the CDR3 is TGCGCCAGCAGCCCTGGGGGCTTCGGGGAGCTGTTTTTT. Residues: CASSPGGFGELFF. J is TRBJ2-2 and V is TRBV5-1; TRBD1 might be the D (6 bases). Per germline, CDR1 SGHRS and CDR2 YFSETQ. The CDR3 contains 13 residues. The ends were cut back, 4 bases at V and 7 bases at J, with 11 bases in the middle.

V usage is TRBV30 and J usage is TRBJ2-3; 9 positions agree with TRBD2. Germline CDR1 GTSNPN, CDR2 SVGIG (reference sequence). V was clipped by 0 bases and J by 3 bases; unmatched bases: 16. The CDR3 length is 19 residues. The CDR3 nucleotides are TGTGCCTGGAGTGTACGGGACCTCTGGCTAGCGGGAAGAACAGATACGCAGTATTTT. Its protein is CAWSVRDLWLAGRTDTQYF.

The chain combines TRBV3-1 (or the pseudogene TRBV3-2) with TRBJ2-1; tentative D call: TRBD2 (6 bases). V was trimmed by 0 bases and J by 5 bases, leaving 14 bases between them. This CDR3 spans 16 amino acids. Germline V gene lookup returns CDR1 LGHDT and CDR2 YNNKEL (reference sequence). The CDR3 sequence: CASSQEGGAQHNEQFF. The CDR3 region has the DNA TGTGCCAGCAGCCAAGAGGGAGGTGCCCAACACAATGAGCAGTTCTTC.

This chain uses TRBV14 with TRBJ2-7, with TRBD2 as a possible D gene (5 bases). This CDR3 has 14 residues. The V and J ends lost 1 base and 2 bases respectively, with 9 bases between them. The germline gives CDR1 SGHDN, CDR2 FVKESK. Here the CDR3 DNA reads TGTGCCAGCAGCCAAGGAGGGAACCCCTACGAGCAGTACTTC. Protein: CASSQGGNPYEQYF.

A few counts support this clone. The chain recombines TRBV6-5 with TRBJ1-2, with 8 bases matching TRBD1. The CDR3 has 16 residues. V was clipped by 0 bases and J by 2 bases; unmatched bases: 5. Germline CDR1 reads MNHEY; CDR2 reads SVGAGI. This chain's CDR3 is CASSYSRQGRNYGYTF. The CDR3 bases are TGTGCCAGCAGTTACTCCAGACAGGGGAGGAACTATGGCTACACCTTC.

This chain uses TRBV6-2 or TRBV6-3 with TRBJ1-2; TRBD1 matches 8 bases. Unmatched junction bases numbered 12, after V lost 6 bases and J lost 6 bases. This CDR3 spans 15 amino acids. The germline gives CDR1 MNHEY, CDR2 SVGEGT. The CDR3 DNA sequence: TGTGCCAGCAGCCAGATCCAGGGGGCGCGCCATGGCTACACCTTC. Translating it yields CASSQIQGARHGYTF.

V is TRBV7-2 and J is TRBJ2-6; no definite D call. Germline CDR1 and CDR2: SGHTA and FQGNSA. Trimming shortened V by 3 bases and J by 0 bases, and 3 bases separated the two germline ends. This CDR3 comprises 14 residues. CDR3 in DNA: TGTGCCAGCAGCTTTATCTCTGGGGCCAACGTCCTGACTTTC. Its translation is CASSFISGANVLTF.

This clone was seen only a few times. This chain links TRBV28 with TRBJ1-2; 8 bases match TRBD1. The germline V gene has CDR1 MDHEN and CDR2 SYDVKM. The V segment lost 8 bases and the J segment 4 bases; nucleotides outside the gene matches: 9. The CDR3 has 14 residues. Here the CDR3 reads CASGGQGQGYGYTF. As DNA, the CDR3 is TGTGCCAGCGGGGGGCAAGGACAGGGCTATGGCTACACCTTC.

V is TRBV4-3 and J is TRBJ1-1, with a possible D match to TRBD1 (5 bases). The germline V gene has CDR1 LGHNA and CDR2 YSLEER. The V gene lost 3 bases and the J gene lost 0 bases, with 11 bases spanning the gap. CDR3 length: 15 residues. The CDR3: CASSQFRGMNTEAFF. The CDR3 DNA reads TGCGCCAGCAGCCAGTTTCGGGGGATGAACACTGAAGCTTTCTTT.

The chain employs TRBV27 and TRBJ1-4; D not certain. The CDR3 length is 15 residues. Trimming shortened V by 0 bases and J by 7 bases, and 12 bases separated the two germline ends. Germline CDR1 MNHEY, CDR2 SMNVEV (reference sequence). The CDR3 nucleotides are TGTGCCAGCAGTTTATCTGATGCGGGTGGTGAAAAACTGTTTTTT. This codes for CASSLSDAGGEKLFF.

V and J are TRBV2 and TRBJ2-7; D possibly corresponds to TRBD2 (6 bases). The CDR3 totals 12 residues. V was trimmed by 4 bases and J by 9 bases, leaving 13 bases between them. Germline-derived CDR1 and CDR2 are SNHLY and FYNNEI. The CDR3 loop reads CASSGDSTRQYF. The CDR3 nucleotides read TGTGCCAGCAGTGGGGACTCGACGAGGCAGTACTTC.